The rows below give T cell receptor beta chains drawn from one sample of a study of CD4+ T cells in melanoma. TCRdb keeps only in-frame clones here, not all; method: immunoSEQ multiplex PCR. The sample yields about 10,000 clones, 60% to 70% seen once. Sequences were obtained from cells from a culture (not recorded whether cultured in vitro). All receptors come from a human donor with melanoma. CDR3s include the opening cysteine and the closing phenylalanine or tryptophan. The order of the fields is clone size, J gene, D gene, V gene, CDR3 protein, CDR3 DNA. D genes are given only for firm matches. Part of the rows lack a size; the others show once, few, many or a class for expanded clones.

clone size: few; J gene: TRBJ1-1; D gene: TRBD1; V gene: TRBV18; CDR3 protein: CASSPRGASNTEAFF; CDR3 DNA: TGTGCCAGCTCACCCAGGGGGGCCTCGAACACTGAAGCTTTCTTT
clone size: once; J gene: TRBJ1-1; D gene: .; V gene: TRBV30; CDR3 protein: CAWSVRDGRLTEAFF; CDR3 DNA: TGTGCCTGGAGTGTCCGGGACGGGAGGCTCACTGAAGCTTTCTTT
clone size: .; J gene: TRBJ2-3; D gene: .; V gene: TRBV18; CDR3 protein: CASSPLQGINTQYF; CDR3 DNA: TGTGCCAGCTCACCATTACAGGGAATCAATACGCAGTATTTT
clone size: .; J gene: TRBJ2-2; D gene: .; V gene: TRBV4-2; CDR3 protein: CASSNRENVPGELFF; CDR3 DNA: TGTGCCAGCAGCAATAGAGAGAATGTCCCCGGGGAGCTGTTTTTT
clone size: .; J gene: TRBJ2-5; D gene: TRBD2; V gene: TRBV5-4; CDR3 protein: CASSFPSGGLEETQYF; CDR3 DNA: TGTGCCAGCAGCTTTCCTAGCGGGGGGCTTGAGGAGACCCAGTACTTC
clone size: .; J gene: TRBJ1-3; D gene: .; V gene: TRBV2; CDR3 protein: CASSEFGISGNTIYF; CDR3 DNA: TGTGCCAGCAGTGAATTTGGCATCTCTGGAAACACCATATATTTT
clone size: .; J gene: TRBJ2-5; D gene: TRBD1; V gene: TRBV11-2; CDR3 protein: CASSPTGKETQYF; CDR3 DNA: TGTGCCAGCAGCCCGACAGGGAAAGAGACCCAGTACTTC
clone size: .; J gene: TRBJ1-2; D gene: .; V gene: TRBV18; CDR3 protein: CASSPPGEDGYTF; CDR3 DNA: TGTGCCAGCTCACCTCCCGGGGAAGATGGCTACACCTTC
clone size: .; J gene: TRBJ1-6; D gene: TRBD1; V gene: TRBV11-2; CDR3 protein: CASSLVYRGLNSPLHF; CDR3 DNA: TGTGCCAGCAGCTTGGTCTACAGGGGACTCAATTCACCCCTCCACTTT
clone size: .; J gene: TRBJ2-3; D gene: .; V gene: TRBV18; CDR3 protein: CASSRSGEGTDTQYF; CDR3 DNA: TGTGCCAGCTCACGTTCAGGGGAGGGCACAGATACGCAGTATTTT
clone size: few; J gene: TRBJ1-6; D gene: TRBD1; V gene: TRBV30; CDR3 protein: CAWSAPGQYNSPLHF; CDR3 DNA: TGTGCCTGGAGTGCCCCGGGACAGTATAATTCACCCCTCCACTTT
clone size: few; J gene: TRBJ2-3; D gene: TRBD1; V gene: TRBV7-6; CDR3 protein: CATGPPDTQYF; CDR3 DNA: TGTGCGACAGGGCCACCAGATACGCAGTATTTT
clone size: .; J gene: TRBJ1-2; D gene: .; V gene: TRBV13; CDR3 protein: CASSKRTDLNYGYTF; CDR3 DNA: TGTGCCAGCAGCAAAAGGACAGATTTAAACTATGGCTACACCTTC
clone size: .; J gene: TRBJ1-1; D gene: .; V gene: TRBV4-2; CDR3 protein: CASSRPGSASGGTEAFF; CDR3 DNA: TGTGCCAGCAGCCGCCCGGGGAGCGCCTCGGGAGGCACTGAAGCTTTCTTT
clone size: .; J gene: TRBJ2-7; D gene: TRBD1; V gene: TRBV27; CDR3 protein: CASSSWTGRGYEQYF; CDR3 DNA: TGTGCCAGCAGTTCTTGGACAGGGCGCGGTTACGAGCAGTACTTC
clone size: few; J gene: TRBJ1-6; D gene: .; V gene: TRBV6-5; CDR3 protein: CASRPPDGDNSPLHF; CDR3 DNA: TGTGCCAGCAGACCTCCGGACGGGGACAATTCACCCCTCCACTTT
clone size: once; J gene: TRBJ1-5; D gene: .; V gene: TRBV18; CDR3 protein: CASSPDPLWPQHF; CDR3 DNA: TGTGCCAGCTCACCAGATCCGCTATGGCCCCAGCATTTT
clone size: .; J gene: TRBJ2-1; D gene: TRBD2; V gene: TRBV10-1; CDR3 protein: CASSEFGGGSGSQFF; CDR3 DNA: TGCGCCAGCAGTGAATTTGGGGGGGGAAGTGGGTCGCAGTTCTTC
clone size: .; J gene: TRBJ1-2; D gene: .; V gene: TRBV18; CDR3 protein: CASSPAAGALYGYTF; CDR3 DNA: TGTGCCAGCTCACCAGCGGCAGGGGCTCTCTATGGCTACACCTTC
clone size: once; J gene: TRBJ2-5; D gene: .; V gene: TRBV11-1; CDR3 protein: CASSHGTPSQETQYF; CDR3 DNA: TGTGCCAGCAGCCACGGGACCCCAAGCCAAGAGACCCAGTACTTC
clone size: .; J gene: TRBJ2-7; D gene: TRBD1; V gene: TRBV19; CDR3 protein: CASRPRGQGHEQYF; CDR3 DNA: TGTGCCAGTAGGCCCCGCGGACAGGGCCACGAGCAGTACTTC
clone size: .; J gene: TRBJ1-6; D gene: .; V gene: TRBV6-5; CDR3 protein: CASSYSTSSWTLHF; CDR3 DNA: TGTGCCAGCAGTTACTCCACCTCAAGTTGGACCCTCCACTTT
clone size: few; J gene: TRBJ1-1; D gene: TRBD1; V gene: TRBV4-1; CDR3 protein: CASSQADRDRTFF; CDR3 DNA: TGCGCCAGCAGCCAAGCTGACAGGGATAGGACTTTCTTT
clone size: .; J gene: TRBJ1-3; D gene: .; V gene: TRBV5-6; CDR3 protein: CASSFTGSGNTIYF; CDR3 DNA: TGTGCCAGCAGCTTCACAGGCTCTGGAAACACCATATATTTT
clone size: .; J gene: TRBJ1-3; D gene: .; V gene: TRBV18; CDR3 protein: CASSTPQGSGNTIYF; CDR3 DNA: TGTGCCAGCTCAACCCCTCAGGGGTCTGGAAACACCATATATTTT
clone size: .; J gene: TRBJ1-3; D gene: .; V gene: TRBV2; CDR3 protein: CASSRELFSRNTIYF; CDR3 DNA: TGTGCCAGCAGCAGGGAGTTATTTTCTAGGAACACCATATATTTT
clone size: few; J gene: TRBJ1-4; D gene: .; V gene: TRBV6-5; CDR3 protein: CASSRDPRGEKLFF; CDR3 DNA: TGTGCCAGCAGCAGGGACCCTCGCGGTGAAAAACTGTTTTTT
clone size: once; J gene: TRBJ2-1; D gene: TRBD2; V gene: TRBV5-4; CDR3 protein: CASSPLPPLAGPYNEQFF; CDR3 DNA: TGTGCCAGCAGCCCCCTTCCCCCACTAGCGGGGCCTTACAATGAGCAGTTCTTC
clone size: .; J gene: TRBJ2-1; D gene: .; V gene: TRBV29-1; CDR3 protein: CSARTQNNEQFF; CDR3 DNA: TGCAGCGCCCGGACCCAAAACAATGAGCAGTTCTTC
clone size: .; J gene: TRBJ1-1; D gene: TRBD1; V gene: TRBV6-1; CDR3 protein: CASSASRGLGTGGGAFF; CDR3 DNA: TGTGCCAGCAGTGCTTCAAGAGGTCTCGGGACAGGGGGTGGAGCTTTCTTT
clone size: .; J gene: TRBJ2-5; D gene: TRBD2; V gene: TRBV10-1; CDR3 protein: CASSKTSRGETQYF; CDR3 DNA: TGCGCCAGCAGTAAGACTAGCCGGGGAGAGACCCAGTACTTC
clone size: few; J gene: TRBJ1-5; D gene: .; V gene: TRBV18; CDR3 protein: CASSLYGGYDQPQHF; CDR3 DNA: TGTGCCAGCTCTTTATATGGGGGATACGATCAGCCCCAGCATTTT
clone size: few; J gene: TRBJ1-2; D gene: .; V gene: TRBV7-9; CDR3 protein: CASSLDTNYGYTF; CDR3 DNA: TGTGCCAGCAGCTTAGACACCAACTATGGCTACACCTTC
clone size: few; J gene: TRBJ1-2; D gene: .; V gene: TRBV19; CDR3 protein: CASRTYGDGYTF; CDR3 DNA: TGTGCCAGTAGAACGTACGGGGACGGCTACACCTTC
clone size: .; J gene: TRBJ1-2; D gene: .; V gene: TRBV2; CDR3 protein: CASRVDVLYGYTF; CDR3 DNA: TGTGCCAGCAGGGTGGACGTTCTCTATGGCTACACCTTC
clone size: .; J gene: TRBJ1-1; D gene: TRBD1; V gene: TRBV7-3; CDR3 protein: CASSSGQGRLAFF; CDR3 DNA: TGTGCCAGCAGCTCGGGACAGGGACGTTTAGCTTTCTTT
clone size: once; J gene: TRBJ2-5; D gene: TRBD2; V gene: TRBV6-5; CDR3 protein: CASSQGRGETQYF; CDR3 DNA: TGTGCCAGCAGCCAAGGGAGGGGAGAGACCCAGTACTTC
clone size: .; J gene: TRBJ2-5; D gene: TRBD1; V gene: TRBV4-1; CDR3 protein: CASSRPGTGQETQYF; CDR3 DNA: TGCGCCAGCAGCCGCCCAGGGACAGGGCAAGAGACCCAGTACTTC
clone size: .; J gene: TRBJ1-2; D gene: .; V gene: TRBV7-9; CDR3 protein: CASRKSVRGDYGYTF; CDR3 DNA: TGTGCCAGCAGAAAGTCCGTACGGGGAGACTATGGCTACACCTTC
clone size: .; J gene: TRBJ1-3; D gene: .; V gene: TRBV5-4; CDR3 protein: CASSLAGGWSGNTIYF; CDR3 DNA: TGTGCCAGCAGCTTGGCCGGGGGCTGGTCCGGAAACACCATATATTTT
clone size: .; J gene: TRBJ1-4; D gene: .; V gene: TRBV5-1; CDR3 protein: CASSVGGILYEKLFF; CDR3 DNA: TGCGCCAGCAGCGTGGGGGGTATTCTTTATGAAAAACTGTTTTTT
clone size: .; J gene: TRBJ1-6; D gene: .; V gene: TRBV27; CDR3 protein: CASSLSPGGRDNSPLHF; CDR3 DNA: TGTGCCAGCAGTTTATCCCCCGGGGGCAGGGATAATTCACCCCTCCACTTT
clone size: .; J gene: TRBJ1-1; D gene: TRBD1; V gene: TRBV6-5; CDR3 protein: CASSRQGNTEAFF; CDR3 DNA: TGTGCCAGCTCTAGACAGGGGAACACTGAAGCTTTCTTT
clone size: .; J gene: TRBJ2-2; D gene: .; V gene: TRBV7-9; CDR3 protein: CASRYPGRLTGELFF; CDR3 DNA: TGTGCCAGCCGCTACCCCGGGAGATTGACCGGGGAGCTGTTTTTT
clone size: .; J gene: TRBJ1-5; D gene: .; V gene: TRBV10-3; CDR3 protein: CAISNFKGYGDQPQHF; CDR3 DNA: TGTGCCATCAGCAACTTCAAGGGGTACGGGGATCAGCCCCAGCATTTT
clone size: .; J gene: TRBJ2-1; D gene: TRBD2; V gene: TRBV14; CDR3 protein: CASSQERLAYNEQFF; CDR3 DNA: TGTGCCAGCAGCCAAGAACGACTAGCGTACAATGAGCAGTTCTTC
clone size: few; J gene: TRBJ1-1; D gene: .; V gene: TRBV7-9; CDR3 protein: CASMRNTEAFF; CDR3 DNA: TGTGCCTCGATGCGGAACACTGAAGCTTTCTTT
clone size: .; J gene: TRBJ1-3; D gene: .; V gene: TRBV18; CDR3 protein: CASSPQGSGNTIYF; CDR3 DNA: TGTGCCAGCTCACCGCAGGGATCCGGAAACACCATATATTTT
clone size: .; J gene: TRBJ2-7; D gene: .; V gene: TRBV25-1; CDR3 protein: CASTILRERPTYEQYF; CDR3 DNA: TGTGCCAGCACCATTCTACGGGAACGGCCCACCTACGAGCAGTACTTC
clone size: .; J gene: TRBJ1-4; D gene: TRBD1; V gene: TRBV27; CDR3 protein: CASSLNRDRGDVRDEKLFF; CDR3 DNA: TGTGCCAGCAGTTTAAACAGGGACAGGGGGGATGTACGAGATGAAAAACTGTTTTTT